The entry below gives a single T cell receptor beta chain sequence along with its context. The antigen remains undetermined. V was trimmed by 3 bases and J by 1 base, leaving 13 bases between them. Germline V lookup: CDR1 SGHDT, CDR2 YYEEEE. This CDR3 has 15 residues. TCRdb ran MiXCR on the 5' RACE reads and lists one entry per CDR3 protein. The sample has 75,000 to 90,000 distinct CDR3 sequences, about 13% seen once. The data originate from a study of early T cells in non-severe SARS-CoV-2 infection. Overall study findings and caveats: Database matching using VDJdb favored anti-spike CD8 responses, with private and CD4 specificities left missing.

This TCR came from an adult who was a healthcare worker with PCR-confirmed SARS-CoV-2 infection or an uninfected control (not recorded which). Input material: whole blood. The chain recombines TRBV5-6 with TRBJ1-1; TRBD1 might be the D (6 bases). CDR3 region: CASSSFDRTNTEAFF. The CDR3 nucleotides are TGTGCCAGCAGCTCTTTTGACAGGACGAACACTGAAGCTTTCTTT.